Here is one T cell receptor beta chain with its context. The source of the sample is a study of identical twins. The V segment lost 0 bases and the J segment 2 bases; nucleotides outside the gene matches: 6. The CDR3 is 16 residues long. Germline V gene lookup returns CDR1 MNHNS and CDR2 SASEGT. Each cDNA held unique molecular identifiers, and template switching gave it a universal primer site. MiXCR, applied by TCRdb to the 5' RACE reads, yields one record per CDR3 protein. The sample includes more than 400,000 distinct CDR3 sequences, approximately 14% seen only once; the top ten take roughly 0.44%. The data were also submitted as part of a second study, on yellow fever vaccine responses in identical twins.

The specimen sequenced was CD4+ T cells sorted from blood. The chain is built from TRBV6-1 and TRBJ2-7, with 8 bases aligning to TRBD2. The TCR originated in a woman younger than 35 in good health. The CDR3 sequence: CASSEAPGLGAYEQYF. Written as DNA, the CDR3 is TGTGCCAGCAGTGAAGCACCGGGACTAGGAGCCTACGAGCAGTACTTC.